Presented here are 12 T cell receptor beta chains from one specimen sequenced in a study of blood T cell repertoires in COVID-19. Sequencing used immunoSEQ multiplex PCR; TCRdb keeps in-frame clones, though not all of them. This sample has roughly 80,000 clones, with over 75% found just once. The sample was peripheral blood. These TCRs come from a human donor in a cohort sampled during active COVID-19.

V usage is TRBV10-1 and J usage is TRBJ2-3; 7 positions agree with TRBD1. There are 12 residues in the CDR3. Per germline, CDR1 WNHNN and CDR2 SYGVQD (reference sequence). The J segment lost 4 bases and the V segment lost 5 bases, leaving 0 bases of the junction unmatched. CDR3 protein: CASSRGPDTQYF. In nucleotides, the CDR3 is TGCGCCAGCAGTAGGGGGCCAGATACGCAGTATTTT.

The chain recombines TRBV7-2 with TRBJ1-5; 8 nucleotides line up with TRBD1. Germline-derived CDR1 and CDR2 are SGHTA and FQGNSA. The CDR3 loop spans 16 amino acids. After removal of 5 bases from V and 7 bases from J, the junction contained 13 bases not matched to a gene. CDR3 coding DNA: TGTGCCAGCAGCGGACCGTCAGGGGGCTGGATACAGCCCCAGCATTTT. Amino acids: CASSGPSGGWIQPQHF.

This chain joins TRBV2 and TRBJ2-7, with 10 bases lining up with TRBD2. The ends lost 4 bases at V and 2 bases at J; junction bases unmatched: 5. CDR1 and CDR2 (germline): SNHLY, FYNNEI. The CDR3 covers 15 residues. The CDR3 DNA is TGTGCCAGCAGTGGTACTAGCGGGGCCCCCTACGAGCAGTACTTC. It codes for CASSGTSGAPYEQYF.

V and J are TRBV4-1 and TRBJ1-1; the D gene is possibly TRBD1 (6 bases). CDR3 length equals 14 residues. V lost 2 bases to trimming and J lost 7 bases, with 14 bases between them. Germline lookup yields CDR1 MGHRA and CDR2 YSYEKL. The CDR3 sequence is CASSQSVQGVEAFF. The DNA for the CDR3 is TGCGCCAGCAGCCAATCCGTACAGGGCGTTGAAGCTTTCTTT.

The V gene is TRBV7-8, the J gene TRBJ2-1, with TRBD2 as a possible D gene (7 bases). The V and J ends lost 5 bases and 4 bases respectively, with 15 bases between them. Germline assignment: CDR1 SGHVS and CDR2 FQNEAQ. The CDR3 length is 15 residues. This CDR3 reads CASSSGTFKYNEQFF. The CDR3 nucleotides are TGTGCCAGCAGCAGCGGGACATTTAAGTACAATGAGCAGTTCTTC.

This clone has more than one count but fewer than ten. The CDR3 loop is CASSSADKAVIGGYTF. CDR3 sequence (DNA): TGTGCCAGCAGTTCCGCAGACAAGGCCGTAATCGGTGGCTACACCTTC. The J gene is TRBJ1-2, the V gene TRBV6-2 or TRBV6-3, with unresolved D. V was clipped by 4 bases and J by 7 bases, with 22 bases between them. Germline lookup yields CDR1 MNHEY and CDR2 SVGEGT. The CDR3 is made up of 16 amino acids.

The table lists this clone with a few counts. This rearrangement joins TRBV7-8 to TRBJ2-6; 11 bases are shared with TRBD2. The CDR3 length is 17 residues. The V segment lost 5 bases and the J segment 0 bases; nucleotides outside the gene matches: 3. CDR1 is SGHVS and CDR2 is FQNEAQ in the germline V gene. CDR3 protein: CASSTGTSGSGANVLTF. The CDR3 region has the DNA TGTGCCAGCAGCACCGGGACTAGCGGCTCTGGGGCCAACGTCCTGACTTTC.

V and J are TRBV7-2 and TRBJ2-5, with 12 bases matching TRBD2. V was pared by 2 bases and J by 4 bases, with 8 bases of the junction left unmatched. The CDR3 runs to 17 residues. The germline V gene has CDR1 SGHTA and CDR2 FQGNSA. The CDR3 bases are TGTGCCAGCAGCTTATCGGTGGCTAGCGGGGGGGGAGAGACCCAGTACTTC. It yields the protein CASSLSVASGGGETQYF. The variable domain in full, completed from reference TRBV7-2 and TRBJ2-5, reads GAGVSQSPSNKVTEKGKDVELRCDPISGHTALYWYRQSLGQGLEFLIYFQGNSAPDKSGLPSDRFSAERTGGSVSTLTIQRTQQEDSAVYLCASSLSVASGGGETQYFGPGTRLLVL.

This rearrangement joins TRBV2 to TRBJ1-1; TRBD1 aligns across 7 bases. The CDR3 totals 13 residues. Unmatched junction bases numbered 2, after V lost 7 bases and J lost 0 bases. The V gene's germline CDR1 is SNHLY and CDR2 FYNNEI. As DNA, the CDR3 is TGTGCCAGCAAGGGACAGCTGAACACTGAAGCTTTCTTT. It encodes CASKGQLNTEAFF.

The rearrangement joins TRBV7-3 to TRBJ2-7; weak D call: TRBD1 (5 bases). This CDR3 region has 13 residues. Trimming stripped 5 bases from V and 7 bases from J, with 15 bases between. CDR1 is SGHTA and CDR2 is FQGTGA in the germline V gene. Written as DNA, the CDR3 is TGTGCCAGCAGCACAACCCAGGGTCATGAGCAGTACTTC. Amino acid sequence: CASSTTQGHEQYF.

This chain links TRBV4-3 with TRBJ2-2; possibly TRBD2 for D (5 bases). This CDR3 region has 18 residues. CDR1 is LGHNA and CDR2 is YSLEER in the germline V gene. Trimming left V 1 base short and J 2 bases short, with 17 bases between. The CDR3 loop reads CASSQVSTSETNTGELFF. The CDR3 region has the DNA TGCGCCAGCAGCCAAGTAAGCACTAGTGAGACTAACACCGGGGAGCTGTTTTTT.

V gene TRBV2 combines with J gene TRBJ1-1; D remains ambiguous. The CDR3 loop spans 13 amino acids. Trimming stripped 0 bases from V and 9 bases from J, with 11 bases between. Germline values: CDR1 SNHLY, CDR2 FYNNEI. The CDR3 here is CASSEAVGTQAFF. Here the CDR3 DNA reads TGTGCCAGCAGTGAAGCGGTCGGTACTCAAGCTTTCTTT. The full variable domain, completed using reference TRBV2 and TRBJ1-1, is EPEVTQTPSHQVTQMGQEVILRCVPISNHLYFYWYRQILGQKVEFLVSFYNNEISEKSEIFDDQFSVERPDGSNFTLKIRSTKLEDSAMYFCASSEAVGTQAFFGQGTRLTVV.